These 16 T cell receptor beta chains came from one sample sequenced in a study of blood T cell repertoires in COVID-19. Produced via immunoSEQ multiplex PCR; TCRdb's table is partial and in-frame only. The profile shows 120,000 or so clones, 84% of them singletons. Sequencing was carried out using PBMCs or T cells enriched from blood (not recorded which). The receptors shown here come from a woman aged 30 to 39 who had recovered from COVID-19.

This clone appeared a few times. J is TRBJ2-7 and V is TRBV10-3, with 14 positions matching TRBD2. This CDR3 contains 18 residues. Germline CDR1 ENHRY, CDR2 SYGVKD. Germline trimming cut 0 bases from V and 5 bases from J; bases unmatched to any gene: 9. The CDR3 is CAISESVGTSGSGNEQYF. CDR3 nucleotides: TGTGCCATCAGTGAGTCGGTAGGGACTAGCGGGAGTGGGAACGAGCAGTACTTC.

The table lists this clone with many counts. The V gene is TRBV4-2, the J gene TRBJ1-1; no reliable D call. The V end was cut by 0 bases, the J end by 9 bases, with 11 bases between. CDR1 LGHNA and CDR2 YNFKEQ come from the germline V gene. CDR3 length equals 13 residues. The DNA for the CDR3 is TGTGCCAGCAGCCAAGATTATGGCAGGAAAGCTTTCTTT. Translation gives CASSQDYGRKAFF.

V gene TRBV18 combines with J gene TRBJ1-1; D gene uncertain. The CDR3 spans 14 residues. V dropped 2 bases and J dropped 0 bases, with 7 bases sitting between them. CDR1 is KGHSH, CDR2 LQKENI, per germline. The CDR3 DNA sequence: TGTGCCAGCTCACCAAGACAAATGAACACTGAAGCTTTCTTT. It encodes CASSPRQMNTEAFF.

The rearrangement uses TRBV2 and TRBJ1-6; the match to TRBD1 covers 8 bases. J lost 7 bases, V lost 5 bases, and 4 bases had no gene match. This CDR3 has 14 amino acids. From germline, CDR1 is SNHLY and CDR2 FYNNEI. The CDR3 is CASSRTGINSPLHF. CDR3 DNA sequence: TGTGCCAGCAGTAGGACAGGGATCAATTCACCCCTCCACTTT.

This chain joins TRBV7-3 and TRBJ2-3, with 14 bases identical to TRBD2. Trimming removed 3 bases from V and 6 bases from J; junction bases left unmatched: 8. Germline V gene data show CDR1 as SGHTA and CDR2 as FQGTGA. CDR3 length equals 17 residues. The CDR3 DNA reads TGTGCCAGCAGCTTCCTCCCGACTAGCGGGAGGGCGGATACGCAGTATTTT. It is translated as CASSFLPTSGRADTQYF.

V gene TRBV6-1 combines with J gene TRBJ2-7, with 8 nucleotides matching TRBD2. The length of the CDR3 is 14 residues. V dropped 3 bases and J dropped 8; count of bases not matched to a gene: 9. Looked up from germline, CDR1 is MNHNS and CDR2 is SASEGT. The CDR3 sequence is CASSERTSPWKQYF. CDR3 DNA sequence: TGTGCCAGCAGTGAGAGGACTAGCCCCTGGAAGCAGTACTTC.

This CDR3 is CASSAQGQGLFYEQYF. The CDR3 bases are TGCGCCAGCAGCGCACAGGGACAGGGCCTTTTTTACGAGCAGTACTTC. The gene calls are TRBV5-1 and TRBJ2-7; 9 bases map to TRBD1. The CDR3 contains 16 residues. The germline V gene encodes CDR1 SGHRS and CDR2 YFSETQ. V gave up 4 bases and J gave up 4 bases; unmatched junction bases: 12.

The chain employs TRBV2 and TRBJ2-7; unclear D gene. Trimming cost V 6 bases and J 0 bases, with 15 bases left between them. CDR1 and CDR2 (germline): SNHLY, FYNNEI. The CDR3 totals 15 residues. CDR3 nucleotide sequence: TGTGCCAGCAGCGAGAGGCAGATGCACTCCTACGAGCAGTACTTC. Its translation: CASSERQMHSYEQYF.

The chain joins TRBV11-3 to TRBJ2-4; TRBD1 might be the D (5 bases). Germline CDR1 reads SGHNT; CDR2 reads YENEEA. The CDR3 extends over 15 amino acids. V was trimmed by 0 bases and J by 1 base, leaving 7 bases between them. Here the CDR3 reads CASSLDSGAKNIQYF. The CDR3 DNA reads TGTGCCAGCAGCTTAGATTCAGGGGCCAAAAACATTCAGTACTTC.

CDR3 sequence: CASAVVGELFF. In DNA form, the CDR3 reads TGTGCCAGTGCAGTGGTCGGGGAGCTGTTTTTT. V is TRBV25-1 and J is TRBJ2-2, with no clear D. This CDR3 has 11 residues. V was trimmed by 9 bases and J by 7 bases, leaving 9 bases between them. CDR1 is MGHDK, CDR2 SYGVNS, per germline.

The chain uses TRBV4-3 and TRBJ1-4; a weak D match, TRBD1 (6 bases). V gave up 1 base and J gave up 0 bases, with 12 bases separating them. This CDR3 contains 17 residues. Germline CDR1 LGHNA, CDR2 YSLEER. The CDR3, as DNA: TGCGCCAGCAGCCAAGGGTGGGACATCTCAACTAATGAAAAACTGTTTTTT. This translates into CASSQGWDISTNEKLFF.

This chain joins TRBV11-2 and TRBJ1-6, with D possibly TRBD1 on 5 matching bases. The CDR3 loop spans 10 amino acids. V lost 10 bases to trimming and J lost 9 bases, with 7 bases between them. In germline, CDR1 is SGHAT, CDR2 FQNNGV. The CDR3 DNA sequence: TGTGCCATCGGGGGTTCACCCCTCCACTTT. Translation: CAIGGSPLHF.

The CDR3 bases are TGTGCCAGCAGTTTTATAGGTCTTGAGGGGGCTTACGATGAGCAGTTCTTC. This codes for CASSFIGLEGAYDEQFF. This sequence joins TRBV28 and TRBJ2-1; 7 bases line up with TRBD1. V lost 3 bases and J lost 8; bases outside the gene matches: 16. Germline V gene lookup returns CDR1 MDHEN and CDR2 SYDVKM. This CDR3 region has 17 residues. Looking up the rest from reference TRBV28 and TRBJ2-1 gives the full variable domain: DVKVTQSSRYLVKRTGEKVFLECVQDMDHENMFWYRQDPGLGLRLIYFSYDVKMKEKGDIPEGYSVSREKKERFSLILESASTNQTSMYLCASSFIGLEGAYDEQFFGPGTRLTVL.

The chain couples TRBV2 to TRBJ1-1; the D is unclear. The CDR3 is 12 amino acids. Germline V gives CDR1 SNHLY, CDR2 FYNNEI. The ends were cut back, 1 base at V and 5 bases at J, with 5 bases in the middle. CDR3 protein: CASSEGATEAFF. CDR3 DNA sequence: TGTGCCAGCAGTGAAGGGGCGACTGAAGCTTTCTTT.

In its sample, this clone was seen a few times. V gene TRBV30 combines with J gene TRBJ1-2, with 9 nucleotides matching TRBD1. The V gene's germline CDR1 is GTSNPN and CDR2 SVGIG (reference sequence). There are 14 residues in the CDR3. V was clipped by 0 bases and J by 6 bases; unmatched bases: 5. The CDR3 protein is CAWSVRRQGDGYTF. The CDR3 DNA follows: TGTGCCTGGAGTGTACGGCGACAGGGGGATGGCTACACCTTC.

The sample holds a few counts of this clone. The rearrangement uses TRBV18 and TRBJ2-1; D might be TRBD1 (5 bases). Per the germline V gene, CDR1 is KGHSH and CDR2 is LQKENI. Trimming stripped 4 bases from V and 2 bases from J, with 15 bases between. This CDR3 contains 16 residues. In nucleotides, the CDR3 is TGTGCCAGCTCACGGAATCAGGGTAGGACCTACAATGAGCAGTTCTTC. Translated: CASSRNQGRTYNEQFF.